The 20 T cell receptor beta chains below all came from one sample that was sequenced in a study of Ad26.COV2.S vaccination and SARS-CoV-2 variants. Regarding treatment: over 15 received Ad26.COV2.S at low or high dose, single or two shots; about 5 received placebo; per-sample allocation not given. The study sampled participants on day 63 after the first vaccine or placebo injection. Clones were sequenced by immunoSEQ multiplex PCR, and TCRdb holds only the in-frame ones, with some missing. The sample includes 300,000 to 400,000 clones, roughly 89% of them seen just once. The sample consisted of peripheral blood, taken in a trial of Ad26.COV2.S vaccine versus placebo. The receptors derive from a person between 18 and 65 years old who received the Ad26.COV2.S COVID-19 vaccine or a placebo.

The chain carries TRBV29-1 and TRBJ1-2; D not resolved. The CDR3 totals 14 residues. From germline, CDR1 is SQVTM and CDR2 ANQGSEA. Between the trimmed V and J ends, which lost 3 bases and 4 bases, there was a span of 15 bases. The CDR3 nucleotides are TGCAGCGTTGACCACTACAGTGTGGGCTATGGCTACACCTTC. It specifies CSVDHYSVGYGYTF.

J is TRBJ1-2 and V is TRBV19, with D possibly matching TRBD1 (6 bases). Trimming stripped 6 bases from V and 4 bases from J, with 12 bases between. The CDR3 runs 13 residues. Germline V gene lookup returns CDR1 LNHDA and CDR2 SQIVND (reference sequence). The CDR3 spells CASRDGQLYGYTF. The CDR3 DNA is TGTGCCAGTAGGGACGGACAGCTCTATGGCTACACCTTC.

The CDR3 DNA reads as TGTGCCAGCAGAAGACTAGCGGGGGGAACCGGGGAGCTGTTTTTT. It is translated as CASRRLAGGTGELFF. This rearrangement joins TRBV6-5 to TRBJ2-2, with TRBD2 matching over 13 bases. Germline V gene sequence: CDR1 MNHEY, CDR2 SVGAGI. This CDR3 spans 15 amino acids. Unmatched junction bases numbered 3, after V lost 6 bases and J lost 5 bases.

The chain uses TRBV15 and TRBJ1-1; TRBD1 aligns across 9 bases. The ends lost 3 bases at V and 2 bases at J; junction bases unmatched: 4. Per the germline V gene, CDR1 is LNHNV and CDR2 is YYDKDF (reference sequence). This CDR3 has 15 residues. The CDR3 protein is CATSSGTGLNTEAFF. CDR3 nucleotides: TGTGCCACCAGCAGTGGGACAGGGCTTAACACTGAAGCTTTCTTT.

The CDR3 DNA follows: TGTGCCATCAGGGAAGCCGGGACAGGGTGGGACGAGCAGTACTTC. This codes for CAIREAGTGWDEQYF. The rearrangement links TRBV10-3 to TRBJ2-7, with 9 bases identical to TRBD1. This CDR3 has 15 residues. After removal of 6 bases from V and 5 bases from J, the junction contained 11 bases not matched to a gene. Per germline, CDR1 ENHRY and CDR2 SYGVKD.

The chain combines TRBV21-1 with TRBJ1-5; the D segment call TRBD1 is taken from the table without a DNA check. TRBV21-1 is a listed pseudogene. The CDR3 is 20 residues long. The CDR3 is CASSIQPSKGGTPLDQPQHF. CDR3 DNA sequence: TGTGCCAGCAGCATACAGCCTTCTAAAGGTGGGACACCCCTCGATCAGCCCCAGCATTTT.

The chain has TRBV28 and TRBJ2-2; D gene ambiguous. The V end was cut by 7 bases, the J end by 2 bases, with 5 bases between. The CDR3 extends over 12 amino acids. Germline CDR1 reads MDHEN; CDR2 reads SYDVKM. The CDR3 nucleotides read TGTGCCAGCACGGTTAACACCGGGGAGCTGTTTTTT. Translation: CASTVNTGELFF.

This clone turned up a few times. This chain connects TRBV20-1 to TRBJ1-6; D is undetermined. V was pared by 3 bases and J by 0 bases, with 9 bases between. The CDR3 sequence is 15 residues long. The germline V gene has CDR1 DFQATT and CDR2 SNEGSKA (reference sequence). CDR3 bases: TGCAGTGCTAGTAGGAGCCTCTCCTATAATTCACCCCTCCACTTT. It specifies CSASRSLSYNSPLHF.

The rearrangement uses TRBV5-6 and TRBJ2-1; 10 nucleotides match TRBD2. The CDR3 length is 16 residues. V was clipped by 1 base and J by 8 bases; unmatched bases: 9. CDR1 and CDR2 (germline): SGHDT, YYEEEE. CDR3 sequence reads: CASSLWGLARSDEQFF. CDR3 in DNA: TGTGCCAGCAGCTTGTGGGGACTAGCGAGATCGGATGAGCAGTTCTTC. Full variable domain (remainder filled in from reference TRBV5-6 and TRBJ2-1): DAGVTQSPTHLIKTRGQQVTLRCSPKSGHDTVSWYQQALGQGPQFIFQYYEEEERQRGNFPDRFSGHQFPNYSSELNVNALLLGDSALYLCASSLWGLARSDEQFFGPGTRLTVL.

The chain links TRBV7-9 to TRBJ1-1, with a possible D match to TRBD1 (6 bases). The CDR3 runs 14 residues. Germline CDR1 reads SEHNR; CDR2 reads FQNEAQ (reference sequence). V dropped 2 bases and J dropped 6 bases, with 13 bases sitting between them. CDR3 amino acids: CASSLTGTPPEAFF. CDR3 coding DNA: TGTGCCAGCAGCTTAACCGGGACACCACCTGAAGCTTTCTTT.

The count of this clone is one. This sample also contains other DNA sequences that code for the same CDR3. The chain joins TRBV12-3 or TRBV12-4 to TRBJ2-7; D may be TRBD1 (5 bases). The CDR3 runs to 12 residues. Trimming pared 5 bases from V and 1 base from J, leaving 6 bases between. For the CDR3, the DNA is TGTGCCAGCAGTAGACAGTCCTACGAGCAGTACTTC. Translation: CASSRQSYEQYF.

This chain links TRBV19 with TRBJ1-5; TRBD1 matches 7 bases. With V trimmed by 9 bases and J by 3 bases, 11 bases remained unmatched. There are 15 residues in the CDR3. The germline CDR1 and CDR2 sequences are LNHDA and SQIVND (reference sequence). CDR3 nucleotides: TGTGCCAGACCCAGACAGGGCTCGGACAATCAGCCCCAGCATTTT. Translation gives CARPRQGSDNQPQHF.

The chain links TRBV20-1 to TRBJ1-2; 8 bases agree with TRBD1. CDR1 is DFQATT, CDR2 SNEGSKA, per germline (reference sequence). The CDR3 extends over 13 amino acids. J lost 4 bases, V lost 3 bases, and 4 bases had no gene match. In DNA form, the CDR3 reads TGCAGTGCTAGTTCCCAGGGGGCCTATGGCTACACCTTC. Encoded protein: CSASSQGAYGYTF.

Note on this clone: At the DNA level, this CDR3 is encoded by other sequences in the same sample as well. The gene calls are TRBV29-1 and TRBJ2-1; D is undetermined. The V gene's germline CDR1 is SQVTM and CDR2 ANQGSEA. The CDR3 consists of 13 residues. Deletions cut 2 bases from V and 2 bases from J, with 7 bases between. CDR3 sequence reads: CSVELQTYNEQFF. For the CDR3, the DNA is TGCAGCGTTGAACTACAGACCTACAATGAGCAGTTCTTC.

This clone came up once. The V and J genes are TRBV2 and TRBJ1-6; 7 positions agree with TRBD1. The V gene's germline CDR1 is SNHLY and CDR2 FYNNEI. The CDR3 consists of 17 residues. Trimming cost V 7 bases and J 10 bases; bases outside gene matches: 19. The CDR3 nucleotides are TGTGCCAGCAAGTCGGGTCAAGGCAGGGGGTTAGGCTCACCCCTCCACTTT. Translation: CASKSGQGRGLGSPLHF.

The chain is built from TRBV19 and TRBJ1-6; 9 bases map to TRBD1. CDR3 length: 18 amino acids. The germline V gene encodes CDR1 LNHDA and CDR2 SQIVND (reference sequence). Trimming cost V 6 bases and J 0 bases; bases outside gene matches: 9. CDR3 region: CASSTGTGPYSYNSPLHF. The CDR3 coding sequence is TGTGCCAGTAGCACCGGGACAGGGCCTTACTCCTATAATTCACCCCTCCACTTT.

The CDR3 nucleotides read TGTGCCAGCAGCCAAGAGTCTAGCGGGAGGGGGGGAGAGACCCAGTACTTC. This translates into CASSQESSGRGGETQYF. The genes are TRBV3-1 (or the pseudogene TRBV3-2) and TRBJ2-5; 12 nucleotides line up with TRBD2. This CDR3 comprises 17 residues. After removal of 0 bases from V and 4 bases from J, the junction contained 6 bases not matched to a gene. CDR1 is LGHDT and CDR2 is YNNKEL in the germline V gene (reference sequence).

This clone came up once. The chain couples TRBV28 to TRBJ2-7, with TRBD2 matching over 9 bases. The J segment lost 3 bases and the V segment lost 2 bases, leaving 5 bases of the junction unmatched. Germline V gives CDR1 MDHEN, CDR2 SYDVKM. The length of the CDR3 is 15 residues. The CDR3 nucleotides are TGTGCCAGCAGTTTAAACCTAGCGGGACTCTACGAGCAGTACTTC. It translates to CASSLNLAGLYEQYF.

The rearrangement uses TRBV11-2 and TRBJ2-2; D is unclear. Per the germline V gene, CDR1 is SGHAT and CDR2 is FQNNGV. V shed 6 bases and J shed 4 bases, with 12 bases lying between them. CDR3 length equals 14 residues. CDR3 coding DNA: TGTGCCAGCAGACTGAACAGCGTCACCGGGGAGCTGTTTTTT. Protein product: CASRLNSVTGELFF.

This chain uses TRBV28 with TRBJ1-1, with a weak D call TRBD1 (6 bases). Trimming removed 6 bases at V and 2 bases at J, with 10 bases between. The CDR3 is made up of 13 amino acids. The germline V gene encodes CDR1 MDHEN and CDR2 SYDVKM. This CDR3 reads CASRDSLNTEAFF. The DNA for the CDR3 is TGTGCCAGCAGGGACAGCCTCAACACTGAAGCTTTCTTT. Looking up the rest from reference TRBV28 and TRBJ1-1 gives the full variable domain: DVKVTQSSRYLVKRTGEKVFLECVQDMDHENMFWYRQDPGLGLRLIYFSYDVKMKEKGDIPEGYSVSREKKERFSLILESASTNQTSMYLCASRDSLNTEAFFGQGTRLTVV.